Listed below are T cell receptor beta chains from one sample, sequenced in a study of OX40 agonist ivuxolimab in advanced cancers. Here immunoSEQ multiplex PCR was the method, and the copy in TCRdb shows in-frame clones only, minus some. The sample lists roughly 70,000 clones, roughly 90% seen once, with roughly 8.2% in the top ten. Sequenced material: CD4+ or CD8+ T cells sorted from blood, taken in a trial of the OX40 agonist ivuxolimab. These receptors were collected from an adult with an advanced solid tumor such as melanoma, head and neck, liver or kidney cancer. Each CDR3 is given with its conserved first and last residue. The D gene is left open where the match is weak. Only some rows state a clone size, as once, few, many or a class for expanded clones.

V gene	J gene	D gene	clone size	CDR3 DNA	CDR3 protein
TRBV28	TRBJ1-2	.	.	TGTGCCAGCTCCCAATTAAGCGGTTATGGCTACACCTTC	CASSQLSGYGYTF
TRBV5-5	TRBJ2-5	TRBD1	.	TGTGCCAGCAGCTACAGGGGGCGAGAGACCCAGTACTTC	CASSYRGRETQYF
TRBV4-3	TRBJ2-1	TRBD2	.	TGCGCCAGCAGCCAGGTAGGACTAGCGGGCAATGAGCAGTTCTTC	CASSQVGLAGNEQFF
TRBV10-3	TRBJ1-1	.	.	TGTGCCATCAGTGACAAGACGAACACTGAAGCTTTCTTT	CAISDKTNTEAFF
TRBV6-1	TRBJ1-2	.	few	TGTGCCAGCAGTGAAGCTCCGGGACAAGAGGGGTATGGCTACACCTTC	CASSEAPGQEGYGYTF
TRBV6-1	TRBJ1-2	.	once	TGTGCCAGCAGTGAAAGAAAGGAAGGCTACACCTTC	CASSERKEGYTF
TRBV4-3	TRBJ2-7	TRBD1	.	TGCGCCAGCAGTCGCACAGGGGAAAACGAGCAGTACTTC	CASSRTGENEQYF
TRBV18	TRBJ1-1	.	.	TGTGCCAGCTCACCAAACTTGAACACTGAAGCTTTCTTT	CASSPNLNTEAFF
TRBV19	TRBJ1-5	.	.	TGTGCCAGTAGTATAGATGGGGGTCAGCCCCAGCATTTT	CASSIDGGQPQHF
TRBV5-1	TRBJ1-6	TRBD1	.	TGCGCCAGCAGCCCGGACAGGGAACGTTATTCACCCCTCCACTTT	CASSPDRERYSPLHF
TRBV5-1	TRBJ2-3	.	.	TGCGCCAGCAGCTTAGGGGCGACCAGCACAGATACGCAGTATTTT	CASSLGATSTDTQYF
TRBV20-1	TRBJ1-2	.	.	TGCAGTGCTGGTCGGGTAGGGGGCTACACCTTC	CSAGRVGGYTF
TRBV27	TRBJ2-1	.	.	TGTGCCAGCAGTCCCCCGCCGGGGTACAATGAGCAGTTCTTC	CASSPPPGYNEQFF
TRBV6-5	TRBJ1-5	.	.	TGTGCCAGCAGTGCCAGCCGTGGAGGCAATCAGCCCCAGCATTTT	CASSASRGGNQPQHF
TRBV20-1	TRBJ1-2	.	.	TGCAGTGCCCCGGGCGATGGTGGCTACACCTTC	CSAPGDGGYTF
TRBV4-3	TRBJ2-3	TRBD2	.	TGCGCCAGCAGCCAAGATCCCCAAGCGGGGGGGGCGGGGACGCAGTATTTT	CASSQDPQAGGAGTQYF
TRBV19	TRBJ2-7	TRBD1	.	TGTGCCAGTAGTATAGACTACGGGACAGAGACCTACGAGCAGTACTTC	CASSIDYGTETYEQYF
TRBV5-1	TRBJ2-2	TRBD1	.	TGCGCCAGCAGCTTCGGACAGGGTAGCATCACCGGGGAGCTGTTTTTT	CASSFGQGSITGELFF
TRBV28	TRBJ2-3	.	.	TGTGCCACCTCCCTGACGATCGCAGATACGCAGTATTTT	CATSLTIADTQYF